One sample yielded the 28 T cell receptor beta chains listed below, sequenced in a study of shared clonotypes between healthy human individuals. Measured with immunoSEQ multiplex PCR; TCRdb has only the in-frame clones, and not every one. This table has 2 million to 2.5 million clones, about 93% appearing once. Terminally differentiated effector memory CD45RA+ cells were excluded from the naive CD8 cells, which were CD45RO-negative and positively selected for CCR7. Material: naive CD8+ T cells from PBMCs. These receptor sequences come from a man between 18 and 35 years old in good health. Some clones in this sample may be carry-over from other donors' samples.

The genes are TRBV5-4 and TRBJ2-7; D is uncertain. This CDR3 has 14 amino acids. Deletions cut 0 bases from V and 2 bases from J, with 9 bases between. Germline assignment: CDR1 SGHNT and CDR2 YYREEE (reference sequence). Written as DNA, the CDR3 is TGTGCCAGCAGCTTGGCGGGTTATACCTACGAGCAGTACTTC. Translated, it gives CASSLAGYTYEQYF.

The genes are TRBV5-5 and TRBJ1-5; 9 nucleotides agree with TRBD1. V gave up 6 bases and J gave up 7 bases; unmatched junction bases: 8. Per germline, CDR1 SGHKS and CDR2 YYEKEE (reference sequence). The CDR3 runs to 14 residues. Here the CDR3 DNA reads TGTGCCAGCACCTTTACAGGGGGCGGACAGCCCCAGCATTTT. Residues: CASTFTGGGQPQHF.

The count of this clone is one. The CDR3 loop reads CASSQEAFSYEQYF. The CDR3 DNA reads as TGCGCCAGCAGCCAAGAGGCATTCTCCTACGAGCAGTACTTC. The chain has TRBV4-3 and TRBJ2-7; D unclear. The CDR3 has 14 residues. The germline V gene has CDR1 LGHNA and CDR2 YSLEER. V was pared by 0 bases and J by 0 bases, with 6 bases between.

The chain employs TRBV7-8 and TRBJ1-5; D is unclear. The CDR3 extends over 14 amino acids. V was trimmed by 2 bases and J by 4 bases, leaving 9 bases between them. The germline V gene has CDR1 SGHVS and CDR2 FQNEAQ. The CDR3 here is CASSLRGSNQPQHF. For the CDR3, the DNA is TGTGCCAGCAGCTTACGGGGTTCGAATCAGCCCCAGCATTTT.

On this clone: Other DNA sequences from this sample encode an identical CDR3 as well. This chain joins TRBV6-5 and TRBJ2-7, with 7 bases identical to TRBD1. This CDR3 is built from 16 residues. The junction had 5 bases not matched to a gene; V was cut back by 0 bases and J by 0 bases. CDR1 and CDR2 from the germline V gene are MNHEY and SVGAGI. CDR3 sequence reads: CASSYSTGTASYEQYF. CDR3 in DNA: TGTGCCAGCAGTTACTCGACTGGGACAGCCTCCTACGAGCAGTACTTC.

The chain carries TRBV19 and TRBJ2-7; the match to TRBD1 covers 8 bases. The CDR3 length is 13 residues. V dropped 6 bases and J dropped 6; count of bases not matched to a gene: 7. Germline V lookup: CDR1 LNHDA, CDR2 SQIVND (reference sequence). The CDR3, as DNA: TGTGCCAGTAGCTCGACAGGGGTGGGCGAGCAGTACTTC. This translates into CASSSTGVGEQYF.

The rearrangement uses TRBV6-6 and TRBJ2-1; 8 bases line up with TRBD2. Looked up from germline, CDR1 is MNHNY and CDR2 is SVGAGI (reference sequence). The CDR3 runs to 14 residues. V dropped 5 bases and J dropped 4; count of bases not matched to a gene: 4. CDR3 sequence: CASSPLAEYNEQFF. The CDR3 DNA is TGTGCCAGCAGTCCACTAGCGGAGTACAATGAGCAGTTCTTC.

This rearrangement joins TRBV7-8 to TRBJ2-5; 10 nucleotides line up with TRBD1. After removal of 8 bases from V and 4 bases from J, the junction contained 7 bases not matched to a gene. The germline CDR1 and CDR2 sequences are SGHVS and FQNEAQ. The CDR3 contains 14 residues. The CDR3 loop reads CASSSDRGLETQYF. For the CDR3, the DNA is TGTGCCAGCTCGTCCGACAGGGGGCTAGAGACCCAGTACTTC.

The CDR3 here is CASSPLGGFGNTIYF. The CDR3 bases are TGTGCCAGCTCACCACTCGGCGGGTTCGGAAACACCATATATTTT. This chain connects TRBV18 to TRBJ1-3; D ambiguous. Trimming took off 1 base at V and 4 bases at J, with 11 bases between the two ends. The CDR3 loop spans 15 amino acids. Germline V gene sequence: CDR1 KGHSH, CDR2 LQKENI.

In DNA, the CDR3 is TGTGCCAGCAGCTTAGGCCCGGGAAGCACAGATACGCAGTATTTT. Translating it yields CASSLGPGSTDTQYF. The chain couples TRBV7-7 to TRBJ2-3, with D maybe TRBD2 (5 bases). This CDR3 has 15 amino acids. CDR1 and CDR2 (germline): SSHAT, FNYEAQ (reference sequence). V was pared by 1 base and J by 0 bases, with 8 bases between.

This clone appeared a single time. This chain connects TRBV13 to TRBJ2-1; 7 bases line up with TRBD1. The CDR3 spans 14 residues. Germline-derived CDR1 and CDR2 are PRHDT and FYEKMQ (reference sequence). V was pared by 4 bases and J by 7 bases, with 7 bases of the junction left unmatched. CDR3 nucleotides: TGTGCCAGCAGCTCGACAGGGTATGGGAATGAGCAGTTCTTC. It yields the protein CASSSTGYGNEQFF.

This clone appeared once. This chain joins TRBV5-6 and TRBJ2-3; 12 bases match TRBD2. The CDR3 spans 16 residues. With 3 bases clipped from V and 2 bases from J, the junction kept 4 bases outside the gene matches. CDR1 and CDR2 (germline): SGHDT, YYEEEE. DNA of the CDR3: TGTGCCAGCAGCTCCGGACTAGCGGGGTTCACAGATACGCAGTATTTT. Protein product: CASSSGLAGFTDTQYF.

The chain joins TRBV7-7 to TRBJ1-4; D is perhaps TRBD1 (5 bases). The length of the CDR3 is 15 residues. V lost 2 bases, J lost 7 bases, and 14 bases lay in between. The germline V gene encodes CDR1 SSHAT and CDR2 FNYEAQ (reference sequence). The CDR3 loop is CASSLSTGGGEKLFF. In DNA, the CDR3 is TGTGCCAGCAGCTTAAGTACCGGGGGAGGTGAAAAACTGTTTTTT.

CDR3 nucleotides: TGTGCCAGCTCGGGACCCTACTCTGGAAACACCATATATTTT. It specifies CASSGPYSGNTIYF. The chain employs TRBV25-1 and TRBJ1-3; D is possibly TRBD1 (5 bases). Germline CDR1 is MGHDK and CDR2 is SYGVNS. This CDR3 region has 14 residues. V gave up 8 bases and J gave up 0 bases, with 11 bases separating them.

This clone has a single count. The chain links TRBV11-2 to TRBJ1-3; D unclear. Trimming cost V 0 bases and J 0 bases, with 15 bases left between them. Germline assignment: CDR1 SGHAT and CDR2 FQNNGV. The CDR3 sequence is 18 residues long. This CDR3 is CASSLDRFQLSSGNTIYF. CDR3 nucleotides: TGTGCCAGCAGCTTAGATCGATTCCAGCTATCCTCTGGAAACACCATATATTTT.

The chain is built from TRBV7-9 and TRBJ2-2; D possibly corresponds to TRBD1 (6 bases). Germline CDR1 SEHNR, CDR2 FQNEAQ (reference sequence). CDR3 length: 18 amino acids. V was shortened by 1 base and J by 0 bases, with 15 bases between the two germline ends. CDR3 sequence (DNA): TGTGCCAGCAGCTTAGTTGAGGGACATACTCCGAACACCGGGGAGCTGTTTTTT. Its protein is CASSLVEGHTPNTGELFF.

This chain connects TRBV10-3 to TRBJ1-2, with no clear D. V lost 3 bases and J lost 4, with 9 bases in between. The germline V gene has CDR1 ENHRY and CDR2 SYGVKD. This CDR3 is 13 amino acids long. The chain's CDR3 is CAISDTKGYGYTF. CDR3 coding DNA: TGTGCCATCAGTGATACTAAGGGCTATGGCTACACCTTC.

The chain is built from TRBV9 and TRBJ1-2; TRBD1 agrees at 10 bases. CDR1 SGDLS and CDR2 YYNGEE come from the germline V gene. This CDR3 has 15 residues. With V trimmed by 4 bases and J by 3 bases, 6 bases remained unmatched. The CDR3 is CASSTGTGVYYGYTF. The CDR3 nucleotides are TGTGCCAGCAGCACAGGGACAGGGGTTTACTATGGCTACACCTTC. Complete variable domain (other parts from reference TRBV9 and TRBJ1-2): DSGVTQTPKHLITATGQRVTLRCSPRSGDLSVYWYQQSLDQGLQFLIQYYNGEERAKGNILERFSAQQFPDLHSELNLSSLELGDSALYFCASSTGTGVYYGYTFGSGTRLTVV.

The rearrangement uses TRBV5-1 and TRBJ1-1; weak D call: TRBD1 (5 bases). V was clipped by 0 bases and J by 6 bases, with 15 bases between them. There are 15 residues in the CDR3. Germline V gene data show CDR1 as SGHRS and CDR2 as YFSETQ. CDR3 DNA sequence: TGCGCCAGCAGCTTGGCCGGGACGGGAGTTTCTGAAGCTTTCTTT. Translation: CASSLAGTGVSEAFF. Combining the CDR3 with reference TRBV5-1 and TRBJ1-1 gives the whole variable domain KAGVTQTPRYLIKTRGQQVTLSCSPISGHRSVSWYQQTPGQGLQFLFEYFSETQRNKGNFPGRFSGRQFSNSRSEMNVSTLELGDSALYLCASSLAGTGVSEAFFGQGTRLTVV.

Worth noting for this clone: Other DNA sequences from this sample encode an identical CDR3 as well. The V and J genes are TRBV7-9 and TRBJ2-1; 8 positions agree with TRBD2. The CDR3 has 16 amino acids. The J segment lost 0 bases and the V segment lost 0 bases, leaving 1 base of the junction unmatched. The germline V gene encodes CDR1 SEHNR and CDR2 FQNEAQ (reference sequence). The CDR3, as DNA: TGTGCCAGCAGCTTAGCGAGCGGGAGCTCCTACAATGAGCAGTTCTTC. The encoded protein is CASSLASGSSYNEQFF.

The CDR3: CASSSLGQSGANVLTF. The CDR3 coding sequence is TGTGCCAGCAGCTCCCTAGGACAGTCCGGGGCCAACGTCCTGACTTTC. J is TRBJ2-6 and V is TRBV7-9, with D maybe TRBD1 (6 bases). The CDR3 covers 16 residues. Germline CDR1 reads SEHNR; CDR2 reads FQNEAQ (reference sequence). Trimming took 4 bases from V and 4 from J, leaving 14 bases between them.

V and J are TRBV28 and TRBJ1-2; TRBD1 matches 9 bases. Germline V gene lookup returns CDR1 MDHEN and CDR2 SYDVKM. The length of the CDR3 is 15 residues. The V and J ends lost 5 bases and 7 bases, in that order; junction bases with no gene match: 11. CDR3 DNA: TGTGCCAGCAGTCAACCGGGACAGGGAAAAGCTGGCTACACCTTC. Translation gives CASSQPGQGKAGYTF.

J is TRBJ2-2 and V is TRBV5-5; 10 bases map to TRBD2. CDR1 is SGHKS and CDR2 is YYEKEE in the germline V gene (reference sequence). J lost 6 bases, V lost 3 bases, and 8 bases had no gene match. This CDR3 has 16 residues. CDR3 sequence: CASSSSGRARAGELFF. CDR3 sequence (DNA): TGTGCCAGCAGCTCGAGCGGGAGGGCCAGGGCCGGGGAGCTGTTTTTT.

This sequence joins TRBV7-9 and TRBJ2-1, with a tentative D call TRBD2 (5 bases). Looked up from germline, CDR1 is SEHNR and CDR2 is FQNEAQ (reference sequence). This CDR3 is built from 16 residues. Trimming removed 0 bases from V and 3 bases from J, with 12 bases in between. CDR3 nucleotides: TGTGCCAGCAGCTTAGCGGGAGCTAACTACTACAATGAGCAGTTCTTC. Translated: CASSLAGANYYNEQFF.

This chain joins TRBV11-2 and TRBJ2-7, with TRBD2 identical over 8 bases. The CDR3 length is 16 residues. Trimming took 4 bases from V and 2 from J; bases not matched to a gene: 10. The germline V gene encodes CDR1 SGHAT and CDR2 FQNNGV. The DNA of the CDR3 is TGTGCCAGCAGCTCCCGGCGGGGGGCCGTCCCCTACGAGCAGTACTTC. This sequence encodes CASSSRRGAVPYEQYF.

V is TRBV7-9 and J is TRBJ2-1; D uncertain. The CDR3 has 16 residues. V dropped 3 bases and J dropped 3 bases, with 15 bases sitting between them. Germline values: CDR1 SEHNR, CDR2 FQNEAQ (reference sequence). The DNA of the CDR3 is TGTGCCAGCAGCTTCTCCGAATATAGCCGCTACAATGAGCAGTTCTTC. It is translated as CASSFSEYSRYNEQFF.

A single count supports this clone. The V gene is TRBV4-2, the J gene TRBJ2-4; weak D call: TRBD2 (6 bases). V lost 2 bases, J lost 8 bases, and 19 bases lay in between. Germline V CDR1 and CDR2: LGHNA, YNFKEQ. The CDR3 length is 16 residues. As DNA, the CDR3 is TGTGCCAGCAGCCAACCAATAGCGGAAACGGGGCACATTCAGTACTTC. Protein sequence: CASSQPIAETGHIQYF.

The rearrangement links TRBV19 to TRBJ1-5, with D tentatively TRBD1 (5 bases). The germline gives CDR1 LNHDA, CDR2 SQIVND (reference sequence). The CDR3 covers 17 residues. Trimming left V 2 bases short and J 0 bases short, with 14 bases between. The CDR3 sequence is CASSIPQGLYSNQPQHF. Here the CDR3 DNA reads TGTGCCAGTAGTATACCCCAGGGACTATATAGCAATCAGCCCCAGCATTTT.